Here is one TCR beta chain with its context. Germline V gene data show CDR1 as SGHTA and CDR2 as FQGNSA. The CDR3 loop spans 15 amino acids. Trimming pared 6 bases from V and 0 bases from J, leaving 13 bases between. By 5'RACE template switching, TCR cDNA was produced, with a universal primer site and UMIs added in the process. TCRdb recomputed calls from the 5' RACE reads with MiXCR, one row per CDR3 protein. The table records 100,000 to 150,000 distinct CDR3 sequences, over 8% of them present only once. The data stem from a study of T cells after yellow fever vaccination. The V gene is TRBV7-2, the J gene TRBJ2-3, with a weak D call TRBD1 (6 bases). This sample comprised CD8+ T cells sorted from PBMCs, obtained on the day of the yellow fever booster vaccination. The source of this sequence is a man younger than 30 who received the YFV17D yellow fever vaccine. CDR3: CASRLTGFSTDTQYF. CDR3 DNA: TGTGCCAGCAGACTCACAGGGTTTAGCACAGATACGCAGTATTTT.